The 11 T cell receptor beta chains in this list originate from one sample, sequenced in a study of shared clonotypes between healthy human individuals. Terminally differentiated effector memory CD45RA+ cells were excluded by CCR7 positive selection of CD45RO-negative cells. Using immunoSEQ multiplex PCR, the repertoire was profiled, and TCRdb retains in-frame clones only, with some absent. Found here are around 640,000 clones, approximately 96% of them singletons; the top ten hold more than 0.085%. Sample: naive CD8+ T cells sorted from blood. These receptors all come from a woman aged 25 to 45 in good health.

This rearrangement joins TRBV28 to TRBJ2-3, with D perhaps being TRBD1 or TRBD2 (5 bases each). This CDR3 has 20 residues. CDR1 is MDHEN, CDR2 SYDVKM, per germline. Trimming took off 3 bases at V and 0 bases at J, with 25 bases between the two ends. CDR3 in amino acids: CASSFSYLNMGPQSTDTQYF. The CDR3 DNA sequence: TGTGCCAGCAGTTTTTCTTACTTAAACATGGGACCCCAAAGCACAGATACGCAGTATTTT.

The chain couples TRBV6-5 to TRBJ2-1; no firm D call. This CDR3 spans 12 amino acids. V lost 5 bases and J 9 bases, leaving 11 bases between the germline ends. Germline-derived CDR1 and CDR2 are MNHEY and SVGAGI. For the CDR3, the DNA is TGTGCCAGCAGTCTTCCAATGGGTGAGCAGTTCTTC. Its protein is CASSLPMGEQFF.

The CDR3 nucleotides are TGTGCCAGCAGCTTAGAGGGGGGTGGAGAGCAGTTCTTC. Encoded protein: CASSLEGGGEQFF. The chain joins TRBV7-3 to TRBJ2-1, with D perhaps TRBD1 or TRBD2 (6 bases each). From germline, CDR1 is SGHTA and CDR2 FQGTGA. Trimming cost V 2 bases and J 10 bases, with 12 bases left between them. The CDR3 runs 13 residues.

J is TRBJ2-5 and V is TRBV6-5; the match to TRBD2 covers 8 bases. The J call may be wrong; the DNA end is better matched by TRBJ2-7. Germline V gives CDR1 MNHEY, CDR2 SVGAGI. The length of the CDR3 is 13 residues. CDR3: CASSPGLVYEQYF. The DNA of the CDR3 is TGTGCCAGCAGTCCGGGACTAGTCTACGAGCAGTACTTC.

The chain combines TRBV7-9 with TRBJ2-1; a possible D gene is TRBD2 (6 bases). Germline CDR1 is SEHNR and CDR2 is FQNEAQ (reference sequence). Between the trimmed V and J ends, which lost 5 bases and 7 bases, there was a span of 12 bases. This CDR3 contains 13 residues. The CDR3 spells CASSPETSNEQFF. The CDR3 nucleotides are TGTGCCAGCAGCCCAGAGACTAGTAATGAGCAGTTCTTC. Full variable domain (outside the CDR3, taken from reference TRBV7-9 and TRBJ2-1): DTGVSQNPRHKITKRGQNVTFRCDPISEHNRLYWYRQTLGQGPEFLTYFQNEAQLEKSRLLSDRFSAERPKGSFSTLEIQRTEQGDSAMYLCASSPETSNEQFFGPGTRLTVL.

The chain employs TRBV11-2 and TRBJ2-2; no clear D. V was pared by 3 bases and J by 4 bases, with 6 bases between. This CDR3 region has 13 residues. Germline V CDR1 and CDR2: SGHAT, FQNNGV. CDR3 in DNA: TGTGCCAGCAGCTTTGAGGTCACCGGGGAGCTGTTTTTT. Its protein product is CASSFEVTGELFF.

The genes are TRBV4-2 and TRBJ2-5; TRBD2 is a possible D gene (6 bases). CDR1 is LGHNA and CDR2 is YNFKEQ in the germline V gene. With 1 base removed from V and 5 bases from J, the gap between germline ends came to 20 bases. The length of the CDR3 is 17 residues. The DNA for the CDR3 is TGTGCCAGCAGCCAAGTACCCCCAGCGGGCACTGGGGAGACCCAGTACTTC. It translates to CASSQVPPAGTGETQYF.

This clone showed up just once. The chain is built from TRBV27 and TRBJ1-3; the D gene is possibly TRBD1 (5 bases). Germline V CDR1 and CDR2: MNHEY, SMNVEV (reference sequence). The CDR3 contains 15 residues. V lost 2 bases and J 2 bases, leaving 10 bases between the germline ends. This chain's CDR3 is CASSLGGVPGNTIYF. DNA of the CDR3: TGTGCCAGCAGTTTAGGGGGGGTCCCTGGAAACACCATATATTTT.

The table lists this clone with a count of one. The chain has TRBV28 and TRBJ2-7; 10 nucleotides match TRBD1. The CDR3 is 15 residues long. Germline lookup yields CDR1 MDHEN and CDR2 SYDVKM. The V gene end was trimmed by 1 base and the J gene end by 2 bases; junction bases not matched to a gene: 2. The CDR3 DNA is TGTGCCAGCAGTTTATTTGGGACAGGGGCCTACGAGCAGTACTTC. It yields the protein CASSLFGTGAYEQYF.

The chain combines TRBV7-9 with TRBJ2-2; possible D gene TRBD1, 6 bases. V was trimmed by 4 bases and J by 4 bases, leaving 19 bases between them. The CDR3 is 17 amino acids. CDR1 is SEHNR, CDR2 FQNEAQ, per germline (reference sequence). The CDR3 DNA reads as TGTGCCAGCAGCTACGGACAGTCTAATCGGGGCACCGGGGAGCTGTTTTTT. Translation gives CASSYGQSNRGTGELFF.

The chain recombines TRBV27 with TRBJ1-1, with 7 bases lining up with TRBD1. CDR1 and CDR2 from the germline V gene are MNHEY and SMNVEV (reference sequence). The CDR3 has 14 amino acids. Losses at the gene ends were 2 bases for V and 3 bases for J; bases not matched to a gene: 3. The CDR3 sequence: CASSLIQGDTEAFF. The CDR3 DNA sequence: TGTGCCAGCAGTTTAATTCAGGGGGACACTGAAGCTTTCTTT.